The 15 T cell receptor beta chains in this list originate from one sample, sequenced in a study of cytomegalovirus exposure and HLA in healthy donors. The PCR made use of 60 Vbeta and 13 Jbeta primers. Profiling relied on immunoSEQ multiplex PCR, and the TCRdb table lists in-frame clones only, not all of them. The sample shows around 210,000 clones, more than 70% of them seen only once. Sequences were obtained from PBMCs. These receptors were taken from a boy younger than 18 in good health and CMV-seronegative.

This chain joins TRBV9 and TRBJ1-4; D is unclear. Trimming stripped 0 bases from V and 0 bases from J, with 6 bases between. The CDR3 spans 15 residues. Germline assignment: CDR1 SGDLS and CDR2 YYNGEE. CDR3 in DNA: TGTGCCAGCAGCGTAGGGGAGCCAACTAATGAAAAACTGTTTTTT. Translated, it gives CASSVGEPTNEKLFF.

The CDR3 DNA sequence: TGCGCCAGCAGCTGGACGCAAGGGGTTACTGAAGCTTTCTTT. It yields the protein CASSWTQGVTEAFF. V is TRBV5-1 and J is TRBJ1-1; tentatively, D is TRBD1 (5 bases). This CDR3 is 14 amino acids long. Germline V lookup: CDR1 SGHRS, CDR2 YFSETQ. V lost 3 bases and J lost 5, with 14 bases in between.

The genes are TRBV7-9 and TRBJ2-3; perhaps TRBD2 as D (5 bases). CDR3 length equals 13 residues. The V gene lost 5 bases and the J gene lost 6 bases, with 12 bases spanning the gap. Germline CDR1 SEHNR, CDR2 FQNEAQ (reference sequence). This chain's CDR3 is CASSKAVKDTQYF. As DNA, the CDR3 is TGTGCCAGCAGCAAAGCGGTCAAGGATACGCAGTATTTT.

This clone has a handful of counts. The gene calls are TRBV30 and TRBJ1-2, with TRBD1 matching over 9 bases. Germline V gives CDR1 GTSNPN, CDR2 SVGIG (reference sequence). This CDR3 has 17 amino acids. V lost 8 bases, J lost 2 bases, and 18 bases stayed unmatched. CDR3 DNA: TGTGCCGGAGAAACAGGGGGCATGTTCCTACGGAACTATGGCTACACCTTC. Its translation is CAGETGGMFLRNYGYTF.

This rearrangement joins TRBV6-1 to TRBJ2-2, with TRBD2 matching 9 bases. CDR1 and CDR2 from the germline V gene are MNHNS and SASEGT. The CDR3 has 15 amino acids. Trimming took 3 bases from V and 6 from J; bases not matched to a gene: 5. CDR3 loop: CASSDLAGVPGELFF. CDR3 in DNA: TGTGCCAGCAGTGATTTAGCGGGAGTTCCCGGGGAGCTGTTTTTT.

This sequence joins TRBV7-9 and TRBJ1-2; TRBD1 matches 9 bases. The CDR3 runs to 14 residues. V was pared by 3 bases and J by 8 bases, with 7 bases of the junction left unmatched. Germline values: CDR1 SEHNR, CDR2 FQNEAQ (reference sequence). CDR3: CASSLEQGAGGYTF. CDR3 coding DNA: TGTGCCAGCAGCTTGGAACAGGGGGCGGGGGGCTACACCTTC.

The chain uses TRBV19 and TRBJ2-7; D not resolved. V dropped 1 base and J dropped 2 bases, with 18 bases sitting between them. CDR1 is LNHDA, CDR2 SQIVND, per germline (reference sequence). The CDR3 has 17 residues. The CDR3 loop is CASSIGASGSFPYEQYF. The CDR3 coding sequence is TGTGCCAGTAGTATAGGGGCCTCAGGTTCTTTCCCCTACGAGCAGTACTTC.

V is TRBV5-1 and J is TRBJ2-3; 8 bases are shared with TRBD2. Germline assignment: CDR1 SGHRS and CDR2 YFSETQ. The ends lost 0 bases at V and 14 bases at J; junction bases unmatched: 8. The CDR3 covers 13 residues. The CDR3 here is CASSLAGLAGWYF. Written as DNA, the CDR3 is TGCGCCAGCAGCTTGGCCGGGCTAGCGGGTTGGTATTTT.

The V gene is TRBV5-1, the J gene TRBJ1-3, with D unresolved. Germline CDR1 and CDR2: SGHRS and YFSETQ. The CDR3 totals 15 residues. Trimming pared 4 bases from V and 0 bases from J, leaving 11 bases between. The CDR3 region is CASSPTGSSGNTIYF. CDR3 coding DNA: TGCGCCAGCAGCCCAACCGGGAGCTCTGGAAACACCATATATTTT.

CDR3 sequence: CASSLTGAHTDTQYF. In nucleotides, the CDR3 is TGTGCCAGCAGCCTGACTGGAGCCCACACAGATACGCAGTATTTT. J is TRBJ2-3 and V is TRBV5-4; D gene unclear. The V gene lost 4 bases and the J gene lost 2 bases, with 14 bases spanning the gap. The CDR3 runs 15 residues. Germline CDR1 is SGHNT and CDR2 is YYREEE (reference sequence).

J is TRBJ1-2 and V is TRBV11-2, with 9 bases lining up with TRBD1. CDR1 and CDR2 (germline): SGHAT, FQNNGV. V was clipped by 3 bases and J by 7 bases; unmatched bases: 6. CDR3 size: 14 residues. CDR3 sequence (DNA): TGTGCCAGCAGCTTTATGGACAGGGGAAGTGGCTACACCTTC. The encoded protein is CASSFMDRGSGYTF.

The chain links TRBV15 to TRBJ2-2; D unclear. Trimming left V 1 base short and J 2 bases short, with 11 bases between. The CDR3 runs 16 residues. The germline CDR1 and CDR2 sequences are LNHNV and YYDKDF (reference sequence). The chain's CDR3 is CATSRGIGYNTGELFF. The CDR3 DNA sequence: TGTGCCACCAGCAGAGGAATCGGGTATAACACCGGGGAGCTGTTTTTT.

In this sample, this clone turned up a few times. V is TRBV18 and J is TRBJ2-3; 9 bases agree with TRBD1. With 0 bases clipped from V and 3 bases from J, the junction kept 4 bases outside the gene matches. In germline, CDR1 is KGHSH, CDR2 LQKENI. This CDR3 comprises 16 residues. Here the CDR3 reads CASSPPGTGSTDTQYF. CDR3 coding DNA: TGTGCCAGCTCACCACCTGGGACAGGGAGTACAGATACGCAGTATTTT.

V and J are TRBV11-2 and TRBJ1-2, with a tentative D call TRBD1 (5 bases). Germline V CDR1 and CDR2: SGHAT, FQNNGV. This CDR3 has 12 amino acids. Trimming took off 5 bases at V and 2 bases at J, with 6 bases between the two ends. The CDR3 loop reads CASSQGNYGYTF. DNA of the CDR3: TGTGCCAGCAGCCAGGGCAACTATGGCTACACCTTC.

This chain connects TRBV30 to TRBJ2-3; 7 positions match TRBD2. The length of the CDR3 is 15 residues. Germline CDR1 and CDR2: GTSNPN and SVGIG (reference sequence). V trimming: 1 base; J trimming: 3 bases; junction bases outside the gene matches: 7. The CDR3 sequence is CAWSDVGGRTDTQYF. In nucleotides, the CDR3 is TGTGCCTGGAGTGATGTGGGGGGGAGGACAGATACGCAGTATTTT.